One sample yielded the 23 T cell receptor beta chains listed below, sequenced in a study of neurological immune-mediated disorders. One entry per CDR3 protein, called by TCRdb with MiXCR from the 5' RACE reads. The table has about 50,000 distinct CDR3 sequences, 16% seen once. The sequenced material came from PBMCs. All receptors come from a man aged 60 to 75 in good health.

This clonotype has ten or more counts. The chain joins TRBV20-1 to TRBJ2-1; 9 bases line up with TRBD2. The J segment lost 7 bases and the V segment lost 1 base, leaving 8 bases of the junction unmatched. The germline gives CDR1 DFQATT, CDR2 SNEGSKA (reference sequence). CDR3 length: 15 amino acids. The CDR3 coding sequence is TGCAGTGCTAGAGGTTTAGCGGGAGTAGGGAATGAGCAGTTCTTC. This codes for CSARGLAGVGNEQFF.

About this clonotype: A much larger clone is a single base away; this may be a read error. The J gene is TRBJ2-2, the V gene TRBV7-3; 9 positions match TRBD1. This CDR3 is 17 amino acids long. The germline CDR1 and CDR2 sequences are SGHTA and FQGTGA. The CDR3 nucleotides read TGTGCCATCAGCTTAACCCGCGACAGGGGGATAACCGGGGAGCTGTTTTTT. Translating it yields CAISLTRDRGITGELFF.

Ten or more counts support this clonotype. The chain combines TRBV29-1 with TRBJ1-1, with D possibly matching TRBD1 (5 bases). The V gene lost 4 bases and the J gene lost 6 bases, with 12 bases spanning the gap. Germline V lookup: CDR1 SQVTM, CDR2 ANQGSEA. CDR3 length: 12 residues. The CDR3 coding sequence is TGCAGCGTTGGTTCAGGGATCGCTGAAGCTTTCTTT. Translation gives CSVGSGIAEAFF.

Many counts were recorded for this clonotype. This rearrangement joins TRBV29-1 to TRBJ2-6; no clear D. The CDR3 is 13 amino acids. Trimming cost V 6 bases and J 4 bases, with 10 bases left between them. Germline-derived CDR1 and CDR2 are SQVTM and ANQGSEA. CDR3 coding DNA: TGCAGCGTGGCCGAACTCGGGGCCAACGTCCTGACTTTC. Translation gives CSVAELGANVLTF.

At least ten counts were recorded for this clonotype. The rearrangement links TRBV29-1 to TRBJ1-1, with D unclear. The CDR3 runs to 17 residues. CDR1 is SQVTM and CDR2 is ANQGSEA in the germline V gene. The V end was cut by 5 bases, the J end by 0 bases, with 22 bases between. This CDR3 reads CSVFSRQLVGMNTEAFF. The CDR3 DNA is TGCAGCGTTTTCTCTCGGCAGCTGGTAGGAATGAACACTGAAGCTTTCTTT.

This clonotype was observed at least ten times. V gene TRBV11-1 combines with J gene TRBJ2-1; maybe TRBD2 (5 bases). The germline CDR1 and CDR2 sequences are SGHAT and FQDESV (reference sequence). The CDR3 covers 15 residues. The V end was cut by 1 base, the J end by 5 bases, with 12 bases between. The CDR3 region is CASSLGGGPNNEQFF. DNA for the CDR3: TGTGCCAGCAGCTTAGGCGGCGGGCCGAACAATGAGCAGTTCTTC.

This clonotype was seen many times. This sequence joins TRBV20-1 and TRBJ2-3; D may be TRBD1 or TRBD2 (6 bases each). The V end lost 4 bases, the J end lost 3 bases, and 17 bases lay between the germline ends. The germline V gene has CDR1 DFQATT and CDR2 SNEGSKA (reference sequence). The CDR3 has 15 amino acids. The chain's CDR3 is CSANGGQGRTDTQYF. DNA of the CDR3: TGCAGTGCTAATGGAGGGCAGGGGCGGACAGATACGCAGTATTTT.

This clonotype has at least ten counts. The chain recombines TRBV6-5 with TRBJ2-5; 10 positions agree with TRBD2. The CDR3 consists of 18 residues. Germline V gives CDR1 MNHEY, CDR2 SVGAGI. V trimming: 0 bases; J trimming: 3 bases; junction bases outside the gene matches: 10. As DNA, the CDR3 is TGTGCCAGCAGTTACTCGGCTAGCGGGAGACCGGGAAAAGAGACCCAGTACTTC. This gives the protein CASSYSASGRPGKETQYF.

This clonotype was observed a few times. The V call is TRBV28, the J call TRBJ2-1; 11 bases are shared with TRBD1. Trimming at V came to 4 bases and at J to 9 bases, leaving 8 bases not matched to a gene. The CDR3 runs 15 residues. Germline V gene sequence: CDR1 MDHEN, CDR2 SYDVKM. CDR3 amino acids: CASSSGTGGLGEQFF. The CDR3 nucleotides read TGTGCCAGCAGTTCCGGGACAGGGGGTTTGGGTGAGCAGTTCTTC.

This clonotype was found a few times. The chain links TRBV12-2 to TRBJ1-2; the table calls TRBD1, which could not be checked here. TRBV12-2 corresponds to a pseudogene. The CDR3 length is 18 residues. This CDR3 is CASRLVRSGWQGADGYTF. CDR3 nucleotides: TGTGCAAGTCGCTTAGTTCGATCGGGCTGGCAGGGGGCGGATGGCTACACCTTC.

This clonotype has at least ten counts. The rearrangement links TRBV20-1 to TRBJ1-1; D remains ambiguous. This CDR3 contains 14 residues. Germline CDR1 reads DFQATT; CDR2 reads SNEGSKA (reference sequence). CDR3 amino acids: CTDRALWGNTEAFF. The CDR3 DNA follows: TGCACTGACCGGGCTCTCTGGGGGAACACTGAAGCTTTCTTT.

Worth noting for this clonotype: The junction does not match germline at one end; this may be a read error. The chain couples TRBV5-1 to TRBJ2-7; tentatively, D is TRBD2 (6 bases). Germline CDR1 is SGHRS and CDR2 is YFSETQ. CDR3 length equals 14 residues. The CDR3 sequence: CASILAGGPYEQYF. CDR3 in DNA: TGCGCCAGCATCTTGGCCGGGGGACCCTACGAGCAGTACTTC. Full variable domain (missing parts from reference TRBV5-1 and TRBJ2-7): KAGVTQTPRYLIKTRGQQVTLSCSPISGHRSVSWYQQTPGQGLQFLFEYFSETQRNKGNFPGRFSGRQFSNSRSEMNVSTLELGDSALYLCASILAGGPYEQYFGPGTRLTVT.

Many counts were recorded for this clonotype. This rearrangement joins TRBV6-5 to TRBJ2-7, with D unclear. CDR1 is MNHEY, CDR2 SVGAGI, per germline. This CDR3 has 12 amino acids. V gave up 7 bases and J gave up 6 bases, with 13 bases separating them. The CDR3: CASTGQLGEQYF. The CDR3 nucleotides are TGTGCCAGCACTGGGCAGTTAGGCGAGCAGTACTTC.

With respect to this clonotype: A read error may produce the germline difference seen at one junction end. The chain combines TRBV24-1 with TRBJ2-3, with a possible D match to TRBD1 (5 bases). The CDR3 is 15 amino acids. The V gene's germline CDR1 is KGHDR and CDR2 SFDVKD. CDR3 residues: CDTSDRTGATDTQYF. The CDR3 region has the DNA TGTGACACCAGTGATAGAACAGGAGCCACAGATACGCAGTATTTT.

This clonotype was found many times. V is TRBV12-3 or TRBV12-4 and J is TRBJ2-3, with TRBD2 identical over 8 bases. The CDR3 runs to 15 residues. V shed 5 bases, J shed 6 bases, and the junction held 10 bases outside the gene matches. CDR3 residues: CASSTSGRKFDTQYF. The CDR3 region has the DNA TGTGCCAGCAGTACGAGCGGGAGAAAGTTCGATACGCAGTATTTT.

This clonotype was observed at least ten times. The genes are TRBV7-2 and TRBJ2-7, with TRBD1 as a possible D gene (5 bases). Germline CDR1 and CDR2: SGHTA and FQGNSA. The CDR3 is 12 residues long. V gave up 4 bases and J gave up 4 bases, with 8 bases separating them. The CDR3 loop reads CASSYQGYEQYF. The CDR3 coding sequence is TGTGCCAGCAGCTACCAGGGTTACGAGCAGTACTTC.

This clonotype has at least ten counts. This chain connects TRBV3-1 to TRBJ1-5; a possible D gene is TRBD1 (6 bases). Germline lookup yields CDR1 LGHDT and CDR2 YNNKEL (reference sequence). Trimming cost V 8 bases and J 7 bases, with 18 bases left between them. This CDR3 spans 14 amino acids. The CDR3 loop reads CASARGAAQQPQHF. CDR3 in DNA: TGTGCCAGCGCGAGGGGGGCCGCCCAGCAGCCCCAGCATTTT.

This clonotype was found once. The J gene is TRBJ1-2, the V gene TRBV27; D gene ambiguous. Germline V gene lookup returns CDR1 MNHEY and CDR2 SMNVEV (reference sequence). The ends were cut back, 7 bases at V and 1 base at J, with 16 bases in the middle. The CDR3 has 15 residues. CDR3: CASTPSTSYNYGYTF. CDR3 bases: TGTGCCAGCACCCCCTCGACCTCCTATAACTATGGCTACACCTTC.

At least ten counts were recorded for this clonotype. The J gene is TRBJ2-5, the V gene TRBV6-5; D perhaps matches TRBD1 (8 bases). V was shortened by 6 bases and J by 5 bases, with 19 bases between the two germline ends. The germline gives CDR1 MNHEY, CDR2 SVGAGI. This CDR3 contains 15 residues. CDR3 protein: CASSTLDRGGETQYF. In DNA, the CDR3 is TGTGCCAGCAGCACCCTAGACAGGGGAGGGGAGACCCAGTACTTC.

This clonotype showed up many times. The V call is TRBV29-1, the J call TRBJ2-2, with 9 bases identical to TRBD1. The CDR3 sequence is 13 residues long. V was clipped by 6 bases and J by 5 bases; unmatched bases: 4. Looked up from germline, CDR1 is SQVTM and CDR2 is ANQGSEA. CDR3 in DNA: TGCAGCGTGGGGACAGGGAATACCGGGGAGCTGTTTTTT. This codes for CSVGTGNTGELFF.

The chain carries TRBV7-2 and TRBJ1-2, with D possibly being TRBD1 (6 bases). V lost 1 base and J 6 bases, leaving 21 bases between the germline ends. This CDR3 spans 17 amino acids. The germline V gene has CDR1 SGHTA and CDR2 FQGNSA. CDR3 protein: CASSLVGGGPPRDGYTF. The CDR3 region has the DNA TGTGCCAGCAGCTTAGTCGGCGGGGGCCCACCTAGGGATGGCTACACCTTC.

This clonotype showed up many times. The chain uses TRBV20-1 and TRBJ2-1, with D unclear. Trimming removed 0 bases at V and 4 bases at J, with 13 bases between. CDR1 DFQATT and CDR2 SNEGSKA come from the germline V gene (reference sequence). The CDR3 length is 15 residues. The CDR3 DNA sequence: TGCAGTGCTAGAGATCTCAGGTGGGGATACAATGAGCAGTTCTTC. It is translated as CSARDLRWGYNEQFF.

This clonotype has ten or more counts. This chain uses TRBV20-1 with TRBJ2-7, with 11 bases fitting TRBD1. Germline-derived CDR1 and CDR2 are DFQATT and SNEGSKA (reference sequence). The length of the CDR3 is 14 residues. V shed 5 bases and J 4 bases; nucleotides not matched to a gene: 7. The CDR3 loop reads CSAVRTGGSYEQYF. For the CDR3, the DNA is TGCAGTGCTGTAAGGACAGGGGGCTCTTACGAGCAGTACTTC.